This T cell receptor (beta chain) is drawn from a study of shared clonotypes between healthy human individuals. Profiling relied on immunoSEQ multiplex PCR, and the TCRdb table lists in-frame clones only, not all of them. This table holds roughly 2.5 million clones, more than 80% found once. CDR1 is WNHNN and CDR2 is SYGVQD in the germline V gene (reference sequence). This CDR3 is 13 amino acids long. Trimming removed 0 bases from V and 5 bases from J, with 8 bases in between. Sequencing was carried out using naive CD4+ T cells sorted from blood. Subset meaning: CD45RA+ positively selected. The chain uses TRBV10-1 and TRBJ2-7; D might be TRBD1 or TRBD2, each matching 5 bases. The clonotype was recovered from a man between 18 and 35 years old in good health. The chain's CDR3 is CASSESGVDEQYF. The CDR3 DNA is TGCGCCAGCAGTGAGTCGGGGGTAGACGAGCAGTACTTC.